These 8 T cell receptor beta chains share one sample of origin, sequenced in a study of kidney transplant recipient with SARS-CoV-2 infection. Using its own MiXCR run on the reads, TCRdb lists one record per CDR3 protein. The repertoire holds approximately 240,000 distinct CDR3 sequences, with around 28% as singletons. This specimen was a blood sample, taken at baseline and between days 110 and 120 from a kidney transplant recipient. These receptors originate from a young adult male patient who had COVID-19 and was a kidney transplant recipient. The graft donor may have contributed some T cells.

At least ten counts were recorded for this clonotype. The chain is built from TRBV11-1 and TRBJ2-1, with D uncertain. V was shortened by 5 bases and J by 10 bases, with 15 bases between the two germline ends. CDR1 and CDR2 from the germline V gene are SGHAT and FQDESV (reference sequence). The CDR3 runs 13 residues. CDR3 in DNA: TGTGCCAGCAGCACCCGACTGGCCTACGAGCAGTTCTTC. The encoded protein is CASSTRLAYEQFF. The full variable domain, in which reference TRBV11-1 and TRBJ2-1 provide the parts outside the CDR3, is EAEVAQSPRYKITEKSQAVAFWCDPISGHATLYWYRQILGQGPELLVQFQDESVVDDSQLPKDRFSAERLKGVDSTLKIQPAELGDSAMYLCASSTRLAYEQFFGPGTRLTVL.

A remark on this clonotype: The germline gene is not matched at one end of the junction; a read error may be the cause. This chain links TRBV6-5 with TRBJ1-1, with a weak D call TRBD1 (5 bases). Looked up from germline, CDR1 is MNHEY and CDR2 is SVGAGI. The CDR3 has 14 amino acids. CDR3 protein: CACSYSGGMSEAFF. The DNA of the CDR3 is TGTGCCTGCAGTTACTCTGGGGGTATGTCTGAAGCTTTCTTT.

Turning to this clonotype: One base away lies a much larger clone, so this may be a sequencing read error. J is TRBJ1-1 and V is TRBV7-6; a possible D gene is TRBD1 (6 bases). The V gene lost 4 bases and the J gene lost 8 bases, with 14 bases spanning the gap. Germline V gene lookup returns CDR1 SGHVS and CDR2 FNYEAQ. The CDR3 is 13 residues long. The CDR3 sequence is CASSSDAGTEAFF. The CDR3 nucleotides are TGTGCCAGCAGCTCTGACGCCGGGACAGAAGCTTTCTTT.

In this sample, this clonotype turned up many times. The chain combines TRBV11-2 with TRBJ1-4, with D possibly TRBD1 on 5 matching bases. V dropped 5 bases and J dropped 3 bases, with 10 bases sitting between them. The germline V gene has CDR1 SGHAT and CDR2 FQNNGV. CDR3 length: 14 amino acids. The CDR3 region has the DNA TGTGCCAGCAGCCGTCGGGGGGCTAATGAAAAACTGTTTTTT. Its protein product is CASSRRGANEKLFF.

This clonotype was detected many times. The chain employs TRBV24-1 and TRBJ2-1; D unresolved. Trimming pared 4 bases from V and 7 bases from J, leaving 4 bases between. Germline V gene lookup returns CDR1 KGHDR and CDR2 SFDVKD. This CDR3 region has 11 residues. The CDR3 DNA sequence: TGTGCCACCAGTGACCCTAATGAGCAGTTCTTC. It specifies CATSDPNEQFF.

This clonotype was detected ten times or more. The gene calls are TRBV20-1 and TRBJ2-6, with D uncertain. This CDR3 is 15 amino acids long. Trimming removed 2 bases from V and 0 bases from J, with 8 bases in between. The germline CDR1 and CDR2 sequences are DFQATT and SNEGSKA (reference sequence). The CDR3 sequence is CSARRVHSGANVLTF. DNA of the CDR3: TGCAGTGCTAGAAGGGTTCACTCTGGGGCCAACGTCCTGACTTTC.

In regard to this clonotype: The junction shows a germline mismatch at one end, possibly a read error. The chain combines TRBV5-8 with TRBJ2-5; 9 bases match TRBD1. The germline gives CDR1 SGHTS, CDR2 YDEGEE. This CDR3 comprises 14 residues. For the CDR3, the DNA is TGTGACAGCAGCTTGGGGACAGGGAGGGAGACCCAGTACTTC. Amino acid sequence: CDSSLGTGRETQYF.

Worth noting for this clonotype: A much larger clone lies a single base off, so this may be a read error. The rearrangement links TRBV5-1 to TRBJ1-2; D remains ambiguous. This CDR3 contains 16 residues. Germline CDR1 SGHRS, CDR2 YFSETQ. The germline V and J ends were trimmed by 7 bases and 4 bases, with 23 bases remaining between them. CDR3 nucleotide sequence: TGCGCCAGCCGCGGACCATCGGTTCGAAAGACCTATGGCTACACCTTC. Its protein product is CASRGPSVRKTYGYTF.